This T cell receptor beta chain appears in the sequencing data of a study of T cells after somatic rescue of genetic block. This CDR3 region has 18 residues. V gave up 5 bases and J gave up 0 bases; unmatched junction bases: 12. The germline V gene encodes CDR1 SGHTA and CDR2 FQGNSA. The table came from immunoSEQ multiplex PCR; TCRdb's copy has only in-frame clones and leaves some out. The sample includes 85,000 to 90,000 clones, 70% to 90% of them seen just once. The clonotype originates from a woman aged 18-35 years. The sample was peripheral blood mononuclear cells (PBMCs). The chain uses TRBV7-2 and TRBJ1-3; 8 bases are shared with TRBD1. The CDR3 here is CASSPPGTGPSSGNTIYF. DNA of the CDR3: TGTGCCAGCAGCCCGCCCGGGACAGGTCCTAGCTCTGGAAACACCATATATTTT.